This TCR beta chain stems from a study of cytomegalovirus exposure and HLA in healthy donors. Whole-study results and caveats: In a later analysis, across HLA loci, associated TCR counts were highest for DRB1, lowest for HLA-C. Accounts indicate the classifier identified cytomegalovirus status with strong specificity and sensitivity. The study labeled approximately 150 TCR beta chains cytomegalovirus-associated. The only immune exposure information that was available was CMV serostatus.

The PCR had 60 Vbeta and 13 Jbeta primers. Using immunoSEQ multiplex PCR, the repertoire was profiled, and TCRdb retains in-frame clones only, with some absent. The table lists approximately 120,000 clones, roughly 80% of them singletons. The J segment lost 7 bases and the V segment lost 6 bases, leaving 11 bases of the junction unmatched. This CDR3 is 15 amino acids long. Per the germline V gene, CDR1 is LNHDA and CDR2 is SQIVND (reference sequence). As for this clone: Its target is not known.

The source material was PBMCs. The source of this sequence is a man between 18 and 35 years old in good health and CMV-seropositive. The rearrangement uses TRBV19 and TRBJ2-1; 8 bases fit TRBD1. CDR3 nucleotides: TGTGCCAGTAGACCGACAGGGGACCCTTTAAATGAGCAGTTCTTC. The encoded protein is CASRPTGDPLNEQFF.